The clone carrying this T cell receptor (beta chain) appeared many times. From RNA transcripts, TCR beta CDR3 regions were amplified. HTBI primers were employed in a first-round RT-PCR of the TCR CDR3. Using its own MiXCR run on the multiplex PCR reads, TCRdb lists one record per CDR3 protein. This table holds roughly 200,000 distinct CDR3 sequences, about 17% found once. Graves' hyperthyroidism is called stable when ophthalmopathy does not progress within 18 months. Aged 18 to 65, the patients had hyperthyroidism that was newly diagnosed and had lasted under 2 months. The CDR3 is made up of 15 amino acids. CDR1 and CDR2 (germline): SGHTA, FQGNSA. The germline V and J ends were trimmed by 6 bases and 1 base, with 15 bases remaining between them. The entry originates in a study of T cells in Graves' hyperthyroidism and ophthalmopathy. The overall study: At initial diagnosis, before any treatment had begun, peripheral blood was obtained.

The sequenced sample consisted of blood. V is TRBV7-2 and J is TRBJ1-1; D is undetermined. The TCR sequence derives from a man aged 35 to 55 with Graves' hyperthyroidism. In nucleotides, the CDR3 is TGTGCCAGCAGAATGTCTAGACACCCGAACACTGAAGCTTTCTTT. This codes for CASRMSRHPNTEAFF.